Listed here are 4 T cell receptor beta chains from one sample, sequenced in a study of T-cell memory formation after mild COVID-19. Using its own MiXCR run on the 5' RACE reads, TCRdb lists one record per CDR3 protein. The table includes roughly 47,000 distinct CDR3 sequences, around 7.3% detected once. Sequenced sample: PBMCs or a T cell subset sorted from them (not recorded which). Receptor source: a man between 18 and 35 years old who had mild COVID-19 (a few samples of this study predate the infection). Cell type and time point are not known.

The chain uses TRBV28 and TRBJ1-2; weak D call: TRBD1 (6 bases). V was cut by 8 bases and J by 6 bases, with 19 bases left in between. This CDR3 comprises 14 residues. Germline CDR1 reads MDHEN; CDR2 reads SYDVKM. The chain's CDR3 is CASERGQGIDGYTF. The CDR3 nucleotides are TGTGCCAGCGAACGGGGGCAGGGCATAGATGGCTACACCTTC.

This clonotype was detected a few times. The chain uses TRBV4-3 and TRBJ2-1, with D unresolved. V was shortened by 0 bases and J by 9 bases, with 15 bases between the two germline ends. CDR1 and CDR2 (germline): LGHNA, YSLEER. This CDR3 contains 15 residues. CDR3 sequence reads: CASSQELKIWSEQFF. CDR3 coding DNA: TGCGCCAGCAGCCAAGAATTGAAAATTTGGAGTGAGCAGTTCTTC.

V usage is TRBV20-1 and J usage is TRBJ2-7, with 7 bases fitting TRBD1. This CDR3 has 14 amino acids. With V trimmed by 5 bases and J by 2 bases, 9 bases remained unmatched. Germline V gene data show CDR1 as DFQATT and CDR2 as SNEGSKA (reference sequence). CDR3 loop: CSAPSATGAYEQYF. In DNA form, the CDR3 reads TGCAGTGCTCCATCGGCTACAGGGGCCTACGAGCAGTACTTC.

This clonotype turned up a few times. The V gene is TRBV20-1, the J gene TRBJ2-5; D gene ambiguous. The CDR3 sequence is 15 residues long. Trimming stripped 3 bases from V and 0 bases from J, with 14 bases between. Germline loops: CDR1 DFQATT, CDR2 SNEGSKA (reference sequence). The CDR3 DNA sequence: TGCAGTGCTAGGGGCCGGTTGTGGTACCAAGAGACCCAGTACTTC. Residues: CSARGRLWYQETQYF.